The 7 T cell receptor beta chains in this list originate from one sample, sequenced in a study of cytomegalovirus exposure and HLA in healthy donors. 13 Jbeta primers and 60 Vbeta primers were used for the PCR. The assay was immunoSEQ multiplex PCR, and TCRdb's table has in-frame clones only and misses some. Its table records over 100,000 clones. The material sequenced was PBMCs. These receptors came from a man aged 18-30 years in good health and CMV-seronegative.

The chain's CDR3 is CASSLVAGIMNTEAFF. The CDR3 coding sequence is TGTGCCAGCAGCTTAGTGGCAGGGATCATGAACACTGAAGCTTTCTTT. V is TRBV7-2 and J is TRBJ1-1; possibly TRBD1 for D (5 bases). V lost 1 base and J 0 bases, leaving 12 bases between the germline ends. This CDR3 is 16 amino acids long. Germline lookup yields CDR1 SGHTA and CDR2 FQGNSA. The entire variable domain, with the rest obtained from reference TRBV7-2 and TRBJ1-1, is as follows: GAGVSQSPSNKVTEKGKDVELRCDPISGHTALYWYRQSLGQGLEFLIYFQGNSAPDKSGLPSDRFSAERTGGSVSTLTIQRTQQEDSAVYLCASSLVAGIMNTEAFFGQGTRLTVV.

The V gene is TRBV7-9, the J gene TRBJ1-1; 9 nucleotides align to TRBD1. Germline CDR1 SEHNR, CDR2 FQNEAQ (reference sequence). The trim removed 4 bases at V and 3 bases at J, leaving 3 bases unmatched. The CDR3 contains 14 residues. The CDR3 here is CASSSGQGDTEAFF. In nucleotides, the CDR3 is TGTGCCAGCAGCTCGGGACAGGGAGACACTGAAGCTTTCTTT.

The chain uses TRBV11-2 and TRBJ1-1, with no clear D. CDR1 and CDR2 (germline): SGHAT, FQNNGV. Trimming took off 1 base at V and 2 bases at J, with 11 bases between the two ends. This CDR3 has 15 residues. The CDR3 DNA reads as TGTGCCAGCAGCTTAGTTGCAGGTCTAAACACTGAAGCTTTCTTT. Amino acid sequence: CASSLVAGLNTEAFF.

V gene TRBV27 combines with J gene TRBJ1-2; 7 nucleotides align to TRBD1. CDR1 and CDR2 (germline): MNHEY, SMNVEV (reference sequence). The CDR3 sequence is 15 residues long. Losses at the gene ends were 5 bases for V and 0 bases for J; bases not matched to a gene: 6. In DNA form, the CDR3 reads TGTGCCAGCAGTCCCTCGGACAGGACTAACTATGGCTACACCTTC. Its translation: CASSPSDRTNYGYTF.

The chain combines TRBV19 with TRBJ1-5, with D tentatively TRBD1 (5 bases). Trimming stripped 5 bases from V and 4 bases from J, with 18 bases between. The V gene's germline CDR1 is LNHDA and CDR2 SQIVND (reference sequence). The CDR3 has 16 residues. DNA for the CDR3: TGTGCCAGTAGTCCGAGACTTCAGGGAAGGAATCAGCCCCAGCATTTT. The encoded protein is CASSPRLQGRNQPQHF.

V gene TRBV4-1 combines with J gene TRBJ2-5; D is ambiguous. Per germline, CDR1 MGHRA and CDR2 YSYEKL. The CDR3 runs 12 residues. Trimming shortened V by 4 bases and J by 4 bases, and 7 bases separated the two germline ends. The CDR3 coding sequence is TGCGCCAGCAGCCGTAACGGAGAGACCCAGTACTTC. This codes for CASSRNGETQYF.

This chain uses TRBV9 with TRBJ2-7, with unresolved D. The V gene's germline CDR1 is SGDLS and CDR2 YYNGEE. Trimming removed 0 bases at V and 3 bases at J, with 10 bases between. The CDR3 has 14 amino acids. The CDR3: CASSVAVGDYEQYF. Here the CDR3 DNA reads TGTGCCAGCAGCGTAGCTGTCGGAGACTACGAGCAGTACTTC. The full variable domain, its missing parts supplied by reference TRBV9 and TRBJ2-7, is DSGVTQTPKHLITATGQRVTLRCSPRSGDLSVYWYQQSLDQGLQFLIQYYNGEERAKGNILERFSAQQFPDLHSELNLSSLELGDSALYFCASSVAVGDYEQYFGPGTRLTVT.